The 21 T cell receptor beta chains below come from one sample, sequenced in a study of OX40 agonist ivuxolimab in advanced cancers. Clones were sequenced by immunoSEQ multiplex PCR, and TCRdb holds only the in-frame ones, with some missing. The top ten clones hold around 1.5% of a sample with about 68,000 clones, around 83% of them seen once. The sequencing used CD4+ or CD8+ T cells sorted from blood, collected in a trial of the OX40 agonist ivuxolimab. The receptors shown here come from an adult with an advanced solid tumor such as melanoma, head and neck, liver or kidney cancer.

Note on this clone: The same CDR3 is also encoded by other DNA sequences in this sample. V is TRBV9 and J is TRBJ2-1, with D possibly being TRBD2 (6 bases). V was trimmed by 1 base and J by 0 bases, leaving 8 bases between them. The CDR3 consists of 15 residues. Germline CDR1 SGDLS, CDR2 YYNGEE. Written as DNA, the CDR3 is TGTGCCAGCAGCGTATCCGGGAGCTCCTACAATGAGCAGTTCTTC. It translates to CASSVSGSSYNEQFF.

This clone was seen only a few times. The chain uses TRBV9 and TRBJ2-2; unclear D gene. Trimming left V 0 bases short and J 3 bases short, with 6 bases between. CDR1 is SGDLS and CDR2 is YYNGEE in the germline V gene. The CDR3 length is 14 residues. CDR3 DNA: TGTGCCAGCAGCGTAGCCCGATACACCGGGGAGCTGTTTTTT. Protein: CASSVARYTGELFF.

This sequence joins TRBV5-1 and TRBJ2-7; 11 bases match TRBD2. V lost 2 bases and J lost 6; bases outside the gene matches: 7. Germline V gene data show CDR1 as SGHRS and CDR2 as YFSETQ. This CDR3 spans 15 amino acids. Here the CDR3 reads CASSFSSGRGSEQYF. The CDR3 nucleotides are TGCGCCAGCAGCTTCAGTAGCGGGAGGGGCTCCGAGCAGTACTTC.

This clone was counted only a few times. This chain connects TRBV5-1 to TRBJ1-1; a weak D match, TRBD1 (5 bases). The CDR3 extends over 16 amino acids. V was shortened by 4 bases and J by 0 bases, with 16 bases between the two germline ends. Germline CDR1 is SGHRS and CDR2 is YFSETQ. CDR3 nucleotides: TGCGCCAGCAGCCCTATAGTGACAGCCTTGAACACTGAAGCTTTCTTT. It specifies CASSPIVTALNTEAFF.

The rearrangement joins TRBV28 to TRBJ2-1; 8 bases map to TRBD1. Germline-derived CDR1 and CDR2 are MDHEN and SYDVKM. CDR3 length equals 14 residues. The V and J ends lost 5 bases and 6 bases, in that order; junction bases with no gene match: 6. The CDR3 bases are TGTGCCAGCAGTCCATCAGGGGGCTCCAATGAGCAGTTCTTC. Translated: CASSPSGGSNEQFF.

This clone is medium-sized in the sample. V is TRBV30 and J is TRBJ1-2, with 7 bases matching TRBD1. The length of the CDR3 is 23 residues. V shed 0 bases, J shed 3 bases, and the junction held 31 bases outside the gene matches. Germline V gene sequence: CDR1 GTSNPN, CDR2 SVGIG (reference sequence). The CDR3 DNA is TGTGCCTGGAGTGTAGCCGCCTTCCGGACAGGTCTTGTCCTTATTAGGTTAGACTATGGCTACACCTTC. Its protein product is CAWSVAAFRTGLVLIRLDYGYTF.

This chain links TRBV19 with TRBJ1-2; possibly TRBD1 for D (6 bases). Germline V lookup: CDR1 LNHDA, CDR2 SQIVND (reference sequence). V was shortened by 4 bases and J by 2 bases, with 17 bases between the two germline ends. There are 16 residues in the CDR3. CDR3 sequence reads: CASSNFADSQNYGYTF. CDR3 bases: TGTGCCAGTAGTAACTTCGCGGACAGCCAAAACTATGGCTACACCTTC.

CDR3 DNA: TGTGCCAGCAGTGAACAGGGAACTGAAGCTTTCTTT. Translated: CASSEQGTEAFF. The J gene is TRBJ1-1, the V gene TRBV6-1; a possible D gene is TRBD1 (5 bases). Trimming left V 2 bases short and J 5 bases short, with 6 bases between. This CDR3 has 12 amino acids. Per the germline V gene, CDR1 is MNHNS and CDR2 is SASEGT.

The V gene is TRBV7-2, the J gene TRBJ2-7, with D perhaps being TRBD1 or TRBD2 (5 bases each). Germline CDR1 and CDR2: SGHTA and FQGNSA. This CDR3 is built from 13 residues. Trimming removed 1 base at V and 7 bases at J, with 11 bases between. Here the CDR3 reads CASSLGQEGEQYF. The DNA for the CDR3 is TGTGCCAGCAGCTTAGGACAAGAGGGGGAGCAGTACTTC.

This chain links TRBV5-1 with TRBJ2-1, with D possibly matching TRBD2 (5 bases). The CDR3 spans 14 residues. CDR1 is SGHRS and CDR2 is YFSETQ in the germline V gene. V was cut by 0 bases and J by 15 bases, with 19 bases left in between. CDR3 coding DNA: TGCGCCAGCAGCTTGGATGTTAGCGCCGAGTCGCGGTTCTTC. It encodes CASSLDVSAESRFF.

The chain's CDR3 is CASSPMPGSGNTIYF. CDR3 coding DNA: TGTGCCAGCAGCCCTATGCCCGGCTCTGGAAACACCATATATTTT. J is TRBJ1-3 and V is TRBV7-2; no clear D gene. The length of the CDR3 is 15 residues. Trimming removed 5 bases at V and 0 bases at J, with 11 bases between. Looked up from germline, CDR1 is SGHTA and CDR2 is FQGNSA.

V usage is TRBV4-1 and J usage is TRBJ2-2; 14 nucleotides line up with TRBD2. The junction had 5 bases not matched to a gene; V was cut back by 3 bases and J by 5 bases. Germline CDR1 reads MGHRA; CDR2 reads YSYEKL. This CDR3 has 17 amino acids. CDR3 coding DNA: TGCGCCAGCAGCCACCCTGGGACTAGCGGGAGAACCGGGGAGCTGTTTTTT. Translating gives CASSHPGTSGRTGELFF.

This clone was observed a single time. The chain recombines TRBV5-5 with TRBJ2-4; the D gene is possibly TRBD1 (5 bases). Germline CDR1 SGHKS, CDR2 YYEKEE (reference sequence). Trimming took 5 bases from V and 10 from J, leaving 25 bases between them. This CDR3 spans 16 amino acids. Here the CDR3 reads CASSWWMGRRFSIQYF. The CDR3 nucleotides read TGTGCCAGCAGTTGGTGGATGGGGCGCAGGTTTTCGATTCAGTACTTC.

V gene TRBV2 combines with J gene TRBJ2-2; D might be TRBD1 (5 bases). This CDR3 comprises 13 residues. V was cut by 4 bases and J by 5 bases, with 8 bases left in between. Per the germline V gene, CDR1 is SNHLY and CDR2 is FYNNEI. CDR3 sequence: CASSARVTGELFF. The CDR3 nucleotides are TGTGCCAGCAGTGCCAGGGTAACCGGGGAGCTGTTTTTT.

The rearrangement joins TRBV5-1 to TRBJ1-1, with D perhaps matching TRBD1 (5 bases). The V and J ends lost 1 base and 4 bases respectively, with 11 bases between them. The CDR3 extends over 14 amino acids. CDR1 SGHRS and CDR2 YFSETQ come from the germline V gene. CDR3 sequence: CASSLRGDSTEAFF. As DNA, the CDR3 is TGCGCCAGCAGCTTGCGGGGGGATAGCACTGAAGCTTTCTTT.

The chain uses TRBV6-1 and TRBJ2-1; 12 nucleotides align to TRBD2. The germline V gene encodes CDR1 MNHNS and CDR2 SASEGT. V trimming: 2 bases; J trimming: 5 bases; junction bases outside the gene matches: 4. This CDR3 comprises 16 residues. CDR3 sequence (DNA): TGTGCCAGCAGTGAACGGAGACTAGCGGGAGACAATGAGCAGTTCTTC. Protein product: CASSERRLAGDNEQFF.

The V gene is TRBV7-9, the J gene TRBJ2-6; no clear D gene. Trimming left V 1 base short and J 0 bases short, with 16 bases between. Germline-derived CDR1 and CDR2 are SEHNR and FQNEAQ (reference sequence). There are 19 residues in the CDR3. This CDR3 reads CASSLGIGRRLSGANVLTF. In DNA form, the CDR3 reads TGTGCCAGCAGCTTAGGCATCGGGCGCCGGCTCTCTGGGGCCAACGTCCTGACTTTC.

The chain carries TRBV5-1 and TRBJ2-3; unclear D gene. The V and J ends lost 0 bases and 5 bases respectively, with 4 bases between them. Per the germline V gene, CDR1 is SGHRS and CDR2 is YFSETQ. The CDR3 extends over 12 amino acids. The CDR3 loop is CASSLVEDTQYF. The CDR3, as DNA: TGCGCCAGCAGCTTGGTAGAAGATACGCAGTATTTT.

The chain joins TRBV18 to TRBJ2-7; TRBD1 aligns across 8 bases. CDR1 KGHSH and CDR2 LQKENI come from the germline V gene. The J segment lost 3 bases and the V segment lost 5 bases, leaving 3 bases of the junction unmatched. The CDR3 is made up of 13 amino acids. The CDR3 region is CASSSGGLYEQYF. CDR3 coding DNA: TGTGCCAGCTCATCAGGGGGCCTCTACGAGCAGTACTTC.

The chain carries TRBV7-9 and TRBJ1-1; D is possibly TRBD1 (6 bases). This CDR3 is built from 11 residues. The germline CDR1 and CDR2 sequences are SEHNR and FQNEAQ (reference sequence). V lost 6 bases and J lost 9, with 11 bases in between. The chain's CDR3 is CASRSGVQAFF. CDR3 sequence (DNA): TGTGCCAGCAGATCAGGGGTGCAAGCTTTCTTT.

The chain links TRBV7-5 to TRBJ2-2. TRBV7-5 is a recognized pseudogene. The CDR3 totals 12 residues. This chain's CDR3 is CARSSNTGELFF. The CDR3 DNA reads as TGTGCCAGAAGCTCCAACACCGGGGAGCTGTTTTTT.